This TCR beta chain comes out of a study of T cells in Graves' hyperthyroidism and ophthalmopathy. This clonotype has at least ten counts. Germline lookup yields CDR1 MDHEN and CDR2 SYDVKM. This CDR3 region has 17 residues. The ends lost 5 bases at V and 7 bases at J; junction bases unmatched: 15. It was RNA transcripts that yielded the amplified TCR beta CDR3 regions. The HTBI primer set served for first-round RT-PCR of the TCR CDR3. TCRdb re-analysed the multiplex PCR reads in MiXCR, keeping a single row per CDR3 protein. The sample lists more than 300,000 distinct CDR3 sequences, less than 15% occurring once.

The chain joins TRBV28 to TRBJ2-1; 9 bases are shared with TRBD2. The sample taken for sequencing was blood. The clonotype originates from a woman in her late teens or twenties with Graves' hyperthyroidism. The CDR3 DNA sequence: TGTGCCAGCAGTCGAAGTAGCGGGAGCCCAGGGTGGAATGAGCAGTTCTTC. Translating gives CASSRSSGSPGWNEQFF.